This TCR beta chain stems from a study of a mutant IDH1 vaccine in newly diagnosed glioma. Whole-study context: Administration of eight vaccinations to patients took place in weeks 1, 3, 5, 7, 11, 15, 19, 23. Points from the study as a whole: There were vaccine-induced immune responses in roughly 93% of the patients.

Profiling relied on immunoSEQ multiplex PCR, and the TCRdb table lists in-frame clones only, not all of them. The sample contains 70,000 to 100,000 clones, about 91% of which appear only once. With respect to this clone: Its antigen remains unidentified.

CDR1 SEHNR and CDR2 FQNEAQ come from the germline V gene (reference sequence). Trimming removed 3 bases from V and 6 bases from J, with 11 bases in between. The CDR3 spans 13 residues. Time point noted: week 5, during vaccination. In every dose of vaccine, 300 ug of mutant IDH1 20-mer peptide was given alongside topical imiquimod. The donors had new WHO grade 3 or 4 astrocytomas; these were IDH1-mutant and ATRX-lost. This chain uses TRBV7-9 with TRBJ1-2; D not resolved. This TCR was sampled from a woman in her fifties or sixties with glioma. Sequencing used PBMCs, obtained from a glioma patient whose treatment included an IDH1 peptide vaccine. Written as DNA, the CDR3 is TGTGCCAGCAGCTTGGATGGCCCAGATGGCTACACCTTC. Amino acid sequence: CASSLDGPDGYTF.